The 27 T cell receptor beta chains below were found in one sample sequenced in a study of blood T cell repertoires in COVID-19. Clones were sequenced by immunoSEQ multiplex PCR, and TCRdb holds only the in-frame ones, with some missing. The data contain about 310,000 clones, around 87% of them seen just once; the ten biggest clones take up over 1%. Input material: peripheral blood. The receptors derive from a man in his sixties or seventies with acute or convalescent COVID-19.

The rearrangement links TRBV25-1 to TRBJ2-5; TRBD2 agrees at 7 bases. Germline assignment: CDR1 MGHDK and CDR2 SYGVNS. This CDR3 contains 14 residues. Trimming took 5 bases from V and 5 from J; bases not matched to a gene: 8. CDR3 DNA sequence: TGTGCCAGCAGTCCCTGGGACTATGAGGAGACCCAGTACTTC. Protein: CASSPWDYEETQYF.

The chain joins TRBV28 to TRBJ1-4; a possible D gene is TRBD1 (5 bases). Germline lookup yields CDR1 MDHEN and CDR2 SYDVKM. The CDR3 is 15 amino acids. The V gene lost 5 bases and the J gene lost 0 bases, with 10 bases spanning the gap. In DNA, the CDR3 is TGTGCCAGCAGTAGTATGACAGCAACTAATGAAAAACTGTTTTTT. This codes for CASSSMTATNEKLFF.

This rearrangement joins TRBV18 to TRBJ2-2; D ambiguous. Trimming cost V 2 bases and J 6 bases, with 7 bases left between them. The CDR3 contains 13 residues. Germline V gene sequence: CDR1 KGHSH, CDR2 LQKENI. CDR3 sequence (DNA): TGTGCCAGCTCACCAATTGGGCCCGGGGAGCTGTTTTTT. It encodes CASSPIGPGELFF. Filled out from reference TRBV18 and TRBJ2-2, the complete variable domain reads NAGVMQNPRHLVRRRGQEARLRCSPMKGHSHVYWYRQLPEEGLKFMVYLQKENIIDESGMPKERFSAEFPKEGPSILRIQQVVRGDSAAYFCASSPIGPGELFFGEGSRLTVL.

CDR3 coding DNA: TGTGCCATCAGTGAGTTGGCCGAGCAGTACTTC. Its translation is CAISELAEQYF. V and J are TRBV10-3 and TRBJ2-7; no clear D. Germline V lookup: CDR1 ENHRY, CDR2 SYGVKD. Trimming removed 1 base from V and 6 bases from J, with 4 bases in between. This CDR3 spans 11 amino acids.

This rearrangement joins TRBV27 to TRBJ1-1; TRBD1 might be the D (6 bases). Trimming took off 5 bases at V and 0 bases at J, with 16 bases between the two ends. Looked up from germline, CDR1 is MNHEY and CDR2 is SMNVEV (reference sequence). The CDR3 extends over 16 amino acids. The CDR3 is CASSHLRGGMNTEAFF. CDR3 in DNA: TGTGCCAGCAGTCACCTCAGGGGTGGGATGAACACTGAAGCTTTCTTT.

The V call is TRBV6-2 or TRBV6-3, the J call TRBJ2-2; D is ambiguous. CDR1 is MNHEY, CDR2 SVGEGT, per germline. The CDR3 extends over 13 amino acids. Trimming pared 5 bases from V and 7 bases from J, leaving 11 bases between. For the CDR3, the DNA is TGTGCCAGCAGTCTGCCTCTAGGCGGGGAGCTGTTTTTT. Its protein is CASSLPLGGELFF.

The rearrangement links TRBV6-5 to TRBJ2-5; possible D gene TRBD1, 6 bases. CDR1 is MNHEY, CDR2 SVGAGI, per germline. This CDR3 spans 14 amino acids. Trimming removed 7 bases from V and 4 bases from J, with 16 bases in between. The CDR3 DNA reads as TGTGCCAGCATCCTTCCGGACAGTCGAGAGACCCAGTACTTC. This codes for CASILPDSRETQYF.

This rearrangement joins TRBV7-2 to TRBJ2-3; a weak D match, TRBD2 (7 bases). V lost 2 bases to trimming and J lost 4 bases, with 10 bases between them. In germline, CDR1 is SGHTA, CDR2 FQGNSA. The CDR3 totals 14 residues. The chain's CDR3 is CASSLLGGPDTQYF. The CDR3 DNA is TGTGCCAGCAGCTTATTGGGGGGGCCAGATACGCAGTATTTT.

V gene TRBV19 combines with J gene TRBJ2-2, with 8 bases that match TRBD1. J lost 3 bases, V lost 7 bases, and 7 bases had no gene match. CDR3 size: 15 residues. CDR1 is LNHDA, CDR2 SQIVND, per germline (reference sequence). The CDR3 loop is CASTRQGADTGELFF. The DNA of the CDR3 is TGTGCCAGTACCAGGCAGGGGGCAGACACCGGGGAGCTGTTTTTT.

This clone was found once. This chain joins TRBV19 and TRBJ2-7; no firm D call. The CDR3 spans 15 residues. V lost 3 bases and J 0 bases, leaving 12 bases between the germline ends. Germline values: CDR1 LNHDA, CDR2 SQIVND (reference sequence). CDR3 nucleotide sequence: TGTGCCAGTAGTATGAGGTATGGCGGCTCCTACGAGCAGTACTTC. Translating it yields CASSMRYGGSYEQYF.

This chain joins TRBV4-1 and TRBJ1-1; D remains unclear. In germline, CDR1 is MGHRA, CDR2 YSYEKL. The CDR3 is 15 amino acids. Trimming removed 2 bases from V and 2 bases from J, with 12 bases in between. The CDR3 loop is CASSQLSGSNTEAFF. CDR3 coding DNA: TGCGCCAGCAGCCAACTATCTGGGAGTAACACTGAAGCTTTCTTT.

This chain joins TRBV6-2 or TRBV6-3 and TRBJ2-3, with 9 bases lining up with TRBD2. The length of the CDR3 is 19 residues. Germline assignment: CDR1 MNHEY and CDR2 SVGEGT. V trimming: 5 bases; J trimming: 1 base; junction bases outside the gene matches: 16. CDR3 amino acids: CASSTPRRGGREGTDTQYF. The DNA for the CDR3 is TGTGCCAGCAGTACCCCAAGGCGGGGGGGCCGGGAAGGCACAGATACGCAGTATTTT.

This chain uses TRBV7-2 with TRBJ2-5, with TRBD2 as a possible D gene (6 bases). CDR1 is SGHTA and CDR2 is FQGNSA in the germline V gene. CDR3 length equals 14 residues. The V end was cut by 3 bases, the J end by 2 bases, with 10 bases between. The CDR3 reads CASSFNRGQETQYF. The CDR3 coding sequence is TGTGCCAGCAGCTTCAACCGGGGGCAAGAGACCCAGTACTTC.

The DNA for the CDR3 is TGCAGGCTAAGGGGTGGAACTGAAGCTTTCTTT. Translation: CRLRGGTEAFF. This chain links TRBV20-1 with TRBJ1-1, with D possibly TRBD1 on 5 matching bases. Germline V CDR1 and CDR2: DFQATT, SNEGSKA (reference sequence). The CDR3 spans 11 residues.

The chain recombines TRBV5-1 with TRBJ2-2; weak D call: TRBD1 (6 bases). The CDR3 is 14 residues long. V lost 4 bases and J 3 bases, leaving 10 bases between the germline ends. Germline CDR1 and CDR2: SGHRS and YFSETQ. The CDR3 here is CASSARTDTGELFF. In DNA form, the CDR3 reads TGCGCCAGCAGCGCCAGGACAGACACCGGGGAGCTGTTTTTT.

The CDR3 bases are TGCGCCAGCAGTCAGTTCAATTCACCCCTCCACTTT. As protein: CASSQFNSPLHF. This chain links TRBV5-1 with TRBJ1-6; the D is unclear. The length of the CDR3 is 12 residues. The germline V and J ends were trimmed by 5 bases and 7 bases, with 7 bases remaining between them. Germline values: CDR1 SGHRS, CDR2 YFSETQ.

This clone has more than one count but fewer than ten. This chain connects TRBV6-5 to TRBJ2-5, with TRBD1 as a possible D gene (6 bases). Germline V gene lookup returns CDR1 MNHEY and CDR2 SVGAGI. The CDR3 covers 16 residues. Trimming stripped 0 bases from V and 4 bases from J, with 15 bases between. The CDR3 nucleotides read TGTGCCAGCAGTTACTCTGGGGGCGGAATTGGAGAGACCCAGTACTTC. Translating gives CASSYSGGGIGETQYF.

The chain combines TRBV9 with TRBJ2-3; no definite D call. The CDR3 covers 14 residues. Per germline, CDR1 SGDLS and CDR2 YYNGEE. Trimming shortened V by 2 bases and J by 1 base, and 8 bases separated the two germline ends. CDR3 sequence: CASSVTFRTDTQYF. Here the CDR3 DNA reads TGTGCCAGCAGCGTGACTTTCCGCACAGATACGCAGTATTTT.

This sequence joins TRBV11-2 and TRBJ2-7; D is perhaps TRBD2 (6 bases). Per the germline V gene, CDR1 is SGHAT and CDR2 is FQNNGV. The V and J ends lost 5 bases and 3 bases respectively, with 14 bases between them. The CDR3 extends over 14 amino acids. In nucleotides, the CDR3 is TGTGCCAGCAGCCCGGGAGTACGGAACTACGAGCAGTACTTC. Protein sequence: CASSPGVRNYEQYF.

The chain combines TRBV28 with TRBJ1-5; 7 nucleotides match TRBD1. CDR1 and CDR2 (germline): MDHEN, SYDVKM. The CDR3 totals 16 residues. V shed 2 bases and J 3 bases; nucleotides not matched to a gene: 7. The CDR3 DNA sequence: TGTGCCAGCAGTTTAACCCGCGGACAGGCCAATCAGCCCCAGCATTTT. Translation gives CASSLTRGQANQPQHF.

The chain uses TRBV4-1 and TRBJ1-2, with no clear D. Germline V lookup: CDR1 MGHRA, CDR2 YSYEKL. This CDR3 comprises 16 residues. Deletions cut 4 bases from V and 4 bases from J, with 19 bases between. Here the CDR3 reads CASSLYASGLGYGYTF. The CDR3 nucleotides read TGCGCCAGCAGCCTCTACGCCTCTGGGCTCGGCTATGGCTACACCTTC.

The chain's CDR3 is CASSFPVTETYEQYF. The CDR3 coding sequence is TGTGCCAGCAGCTTCCCTGTGACAGAAACTTACGAGCAGTACTTC. V usage is TRBV7-8 and J usage is TRBJ2-7; the D gene is possibly TRBD1 (5 bases). CDR3 size: 15 residues. Germline V gene lookup returns CDR1 SGHVS and CDR2 FQNEAQ. Trimming took 3 bases from V and 4 from J, leaving 16 bases between them.

V is TRBV18 and J is TRBJ1-2, with D maybe TRBD1 (5 bases). V gave up 0 bases and J gave up 6 bases, with 14 bases separating them. Germline CDR1 is KGHSH and CDR2 is LQKENI. The CDR3 contains 15 residues. The CDR3 nucleotides read TGTGCCAGCTCACCACCTAGTCTTACAGGACATGGCTACACCTTC. Amino acids: CASSPPSLTGHGYTF.

CDR3 nucleotide sequence: TGCGCCAGCAGCCAAGACGGGAGCGGGAGGGCCTACGAGCAGTACTTC. Amino acid sequence: CASSQDGSGRAYEQYF. The chain uses TRBV4-1 and TRBJ2-7; 10 bases map to TRBD2. In germline, CDR1 is MGHRA, CDR2 YSYEKL. Trimming took 0 bases from V and 2 from J; bases not matched to a gene: 4. CDR3 length equals 16 residues.

CDR3 loop: CASSRAGATNEKLFF. In DNA, the CDR3 is TGCGCCAGCAGCCGGGCAGGGGCTACTAATGAAAAACTGTTTTTT. The chain carries TRBV4-1 and TRBJ1-4; maybe TRBD1 (6 bases). The CDR3 extends over 15 amino acids. Looked up from germline, CDR1 is MGHRA and CDR2 is YSYEKL. Between the trimmed V and J ends, which lost 4 bases and 2 bases, there was a span of 11 bases.

The chain joins TRBV24-1 to TRBJ2-5, with TRBD2 as a possible D gene (5 bases). Per the germline V gene, CDR1 is KGHDR and CDR2 is SFDVKD. The V and J ends lost 4 bases and 5 bases respectively, with 19 bases between them. The CDR3 runs to 16 residues. The chain's CDR3 is CATSDPKLGVLETQYF. The CDR3 region has the DNA TGTGCCACCAGTGACCCTAAACTAGGTGTATTGGAGACCCAGTACTTC.

The chain joins TRBV3-1 (or the pseudogene TRBV3-2) to TRBJ2-2, with D possibly TRBD1 on 6 matching bases. CDR1 is LGHDT and CDR2 is YNNKEL in the germline V gene (reference sequence). The CDR3 is 18 residues long. V was clipped by 2 bases and J by 0 bases, with 16 bases between them. DNA for the CDR3: TGTGCCAGCAGCCAAACCTTCGACAGGCTCACGAACACCGGGGAGCTGTTTTTT. Encoded protein: CASSQTFDRLTNTGELFF.